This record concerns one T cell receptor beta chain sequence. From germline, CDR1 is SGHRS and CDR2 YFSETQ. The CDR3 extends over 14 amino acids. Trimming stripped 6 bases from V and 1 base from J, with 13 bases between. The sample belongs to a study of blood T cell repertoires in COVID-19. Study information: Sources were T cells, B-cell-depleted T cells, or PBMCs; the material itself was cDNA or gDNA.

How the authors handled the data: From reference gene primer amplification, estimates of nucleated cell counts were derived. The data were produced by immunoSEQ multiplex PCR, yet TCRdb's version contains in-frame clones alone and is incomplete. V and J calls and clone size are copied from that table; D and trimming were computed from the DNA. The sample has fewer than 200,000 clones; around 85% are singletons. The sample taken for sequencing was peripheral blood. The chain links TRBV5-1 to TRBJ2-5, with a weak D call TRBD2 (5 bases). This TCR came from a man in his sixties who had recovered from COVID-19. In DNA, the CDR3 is TGCGCCAGCACCCTCCGGACTTTCCAAGAGACCCAGTACTTC. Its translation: CASTLRTFQETQYF.